These 20 T cell receptor beta chains came from one sample sequenced in a study of T cell responses to AZD1222 COVID-19 vaccine. Generated by immunoSEQ multiplex PCR, the TCRdb table keeps only in-frame clones and is missing some. The profile shows 150,000 to 200,000 clones, approximately 94% of them singletons. Sample: peripheral blood, taken on day 0 of AZD1222 vaccination. These receptors were taken from an adult in good health.

The chain has TRBV20-1 and TRBJ2-7; TRBD2 matches 12 bases. The CDR3 covers 16 residues. Germline-derived CDR1 and CDR2 are DFQATT and SNEGSKA (reference sequence). V dropped 3 bases and J dropped 1; count of bases not matched to a gene: 7. Here the CDR3 reads CSASYGTSGRSYEQYF. CDR3 in DNA: TGCAGTGCTAGTTATGGCACTAGCGGGAGGTCCTACGAGCAGTACTTC.

This chain joins TRBV19 and TRBJ1-5, with TRBD1 matching over 11 bases. The ends lost 6 bases at V and 5 bases at J; junction bases unmatched: 6. CDR3 length equals 15 residues. Germline V gene sequence: CDR1 LNHDA, CDR2 SQIVND (reference sequence). CDR3 in amino acids: CASRPGGQGDQPQHF. The CDR3 DNA reads as TGTGCCAGTAGACCCGGGGGACAGGGGGATCAGCCCCAGCATTTT.

The CDR3 region is CASRPGTATNEKLFF. The CDR3 DNA reads as TGTGCCAGTAGACCCGGGACAGCAACTAATGAAAAACTGTTTTTT. V is TRBV19 and J is TRBJ1-4, with 7 bases matching TRBD1. Germline V lookup: CDR1 LNHDA, CDR2 SQIVND (reference sequence). The CDR3 is 15 amino acids. With 6 bases clipped from V and 0 bases from J, the junction kept 4 bases outside the gene matches.

V and J are TRBV11-1 and TRBJ1-1; possible D gene TRBD1, 5 bases. From germline, CDR1 is SGHAT and CDR2 FQDESV (reference sequence). This CDR3 has 13 residues. V was trimmed by 5 bases and J by 1 base, leaving 8 bases between them. CDR3 coding DNA: TGTGCCAGCAGCCTCGGACAGAACACTGAAGCTTTCTTT. Amino acids: CASSLGQNTEAFF.

The chain joins TRBV28 to TRBJ1-4, with TRBD1 as a possible D gene (6 bases). The CDR3 is made up of 15 amino acids. Per the germline V gene, CDR1 is MDHEN and CDR2 is SYDVKM. V gave up 6 bases and J gave up 0 bases, with 11 bases separating them. The CDR3 loop reads CASSPQGSTNEKLFF. CDR3 bases: TGTGCCAGCAGCCCCCAGGGGTCAACTAATGAAAAACTGTTTTTT.

This chain joins TRBV5-6 and TRBJ1-1; D remains unclear. This CDR3 spans 14 amino acids. Trimming pared 4 bases from V and 5 bases from J, leaving 15 bases between. Germline values: CDR1 SGHDT, CDR2 YYEEEE. CDR3 loop: CASSPPSRRTEAFF. CDR3 nucleotide sequence: TGTGCCAGCAGCCCCCCATCCCGGAGAACTGAAGCTTTCTTT. Full variable domain (rest looked up from reference TRBV5-6 and TRBJ1-1): DAGVTQSPTHLIKTRGQQVTLRCSPKSGHDTVSWYQQALGQGPQFIFQYYEEEERQRGNFPDRFSGHQFPNYSSELNVNALLLGDSALYLCASSPPSRRTEAFFGQGTRLTVV.

V is TRBV27 and J is TRBJ2-5, with TRBD1 identical over 8 bases. Germline CDR1 is MNHEY and CDR2 is SMNVEV (reference sequence). Losses at the gene ends were 6 bases for V and 4 bases for J; bases not matched to a gene: 10. The CDR3 covers 15 residues. The CDR3 spells CASRQGQGAGETQYF. CDR3 nucleotide sequence: TGTGCCAGCAGACAGGGGCAGGGGGCGGGAGAGACCCAGTACTTC.

The gene calls are TRBV5-1 and TRBJ1-4; perhaps TRBD1 as D (6 bases). The CDR3 covers 16 residues. V lost 0 bases and J lost 6, with 15 bases in between. The germline gives CDR1 SGHRS, CDR2 YFSETQ. The CDR3 bases are TGCGCCAGCAGCTTGGGCGTCAGGGGAAGAGATGAAAAACTGTTTTTT. Translation: CASSLGVRGRDEKLFF.

This clone was observed a handful of times. This chain joins TRBV6-5 and TRBJ1-3; 7 bases match TRBD1. The CDR3 is 15 amino acids. Trimming removed 8 bases from V and 1 base from J; junction bases left unmatched: 8. Per germline, CDR1 MNHEY and CDR2 SVGAGI. The CDR3 DNA reads TGTGCCAGCGGCCCAGGGACAGCTTCTGGAAACACCATATATTTT. Residues: CASGPGTASGNTIYF.

The chain links TRBV7-6 to TRBJ1-3; a weak D match, TRBD1 (6 bases). Germline CDR1 reads SGHVS; CDR2 reads FNYEAQ. The CDR3 has 16 amino acids. Trimming removed 1 base at V and 4 bases at J, with 14 bases between. The CDR3 sequence is CASSLGQASSGNTIYF. The CDR3 coding sequence is TGTGCCAGCAGCTTAGGACAGGCAAGCTCAGGAAACACCATATATTTT.

This clone has a single count. The J gene is TRBJ1-3, the V gene TRBV27; D is perhaps TRBD1 (6 bases). Germline V gene sequence: CDR1 MNHEY, CDR2 SMNVEV (reference sequence). The CDR3 consists of 14 residues. V lost 3 bases, J lost 0 bases, and 6 bases lay in between. DNA for the CDR3: TGTGCCAGCAGTTTGGGGGCCTCTGGAAACACCATATATTTT. Translated: CASSLGASGNTIYF.

The J gene is TRBJ1-3, the V gene TRBV3-1 (or the pseudogene TRBV3-2); TRBD1 matches 7 bases. Germline V gene lookup returns CDR1 LGHDT and CDR2 YNNKEL (reference sequence). The CDR3 consists of 17 residues. Unmatched junction bases numbered 12, after V lost 4 bases and J lost 3 bases. The chain's CDR3 is CASSLQPDRADGNTIYF. The CDR3 bases are TGTGCCAGCAGCCTCCAGCCCGACAGGGCGGATGGAAACACCATATATTTT.

The rearrangement links TRBV28 to TRBJ1-6; 9 nucleotides align to TRBD1. Losses at the gene ends were 8 bases for V and 10 bases for J; bases not matched to a gene: 6. The V gene's germline CDR1 is MDHEN and CDR2 SYDVKM. CDR3 size: 13 residues. CDR3 sequence (DNA): TGTGCCAGCTACGACAGGGGGTGGTCACCCCTCCACTTT. Protein sequence: CASYDRGWSPLHF.

The chain uses TRBV27 and TRBJ2-3, with 9 bases matching TRBD2. With 9 bases clipped from V and 5 bases from J, the junction kept 9 bases outside the gene matches. The CDR3 consists of 14 residues. Per germline, CDR1 MNHEY and CDR2 SMNVEV (reference sequence). In nucleotides, the CDR3 is TGTGCCAGACCGGGGAGCGGGAGGCTAGATACGCAGTATTTT. Residues: CARPGSGRLDTQYF.

The CDR3 reads CAWSVGTASNQPQHF. CDR3 in DNA: TGTGCCTGGAGTGTCGGGACAGCTAGCAATCAGCCCCAGCATTTT. J is TRBJ1-5 and V is TRBV30; TRBD1 matches 7 bases. The CDR3 runs to 15 residues. Germline CDR1 is GTSNPN and CDR2 is SVGIG (reference sequence). J lost 0 bases, V lost 0 bases, and 2 bases had no gene match.

The V gene is TRBV6-1, the J gene TRBJ2-7; 12 bases fit TRBD2. This CDR3 is built from 16 residues. CDR1 is MNHNS and CDR2 is SASEGT in the germline V gene. V gave up 1 base and J gave up 1 base; unmatched junction bases: 2. This CDR3 is CASSEVTSGRSYEQYF. DNA for the CDR3: TGTGCCAGCAGTGAAGTGACTAGCGGGAGATCCTACGAGCAGTACTTC.

The chain joins TRBV10-3 to TRBJ1-4, with 7 nucleotides matching TRBD1. The V gene end was trimmed by 4 bases and the J gene end by 3 bases; junction bases not matched to a gene: 2. Germline-derived CDR1 and CDR2 are ENHRY and SYGVKD. The CDR3 is 14 residues long. Written as DNA, the CDR3 is TGTGCCATCAGTGTGACAGGGTCTAATGAAAAACTGTTTTTT. It encodes CAISVTGSNEKLFF.

The chain joins TRBV9 to TRBJ2-3; D is perhaps TRBD1 (6 bases). Trimming cost V 0 bases and J 3 bases, with 8 bases left between them. Germline lookup yields CDR1 SGDLS and CDR2 YYNGEE. The CDR3 covers 14 residues. The CDR3 here is CASSVVQGTDTQYF. In DNA form, the CDR3 reads TGTGCCAGCAGCGTAGTCCAGGGGACAGATACGCAGTATTTT.

The chain combines TRBV6-4 with TRBJ2-1; a possible D gene is TRBD1 (6 bases). The CDR3 runs 15 residues. V lost 0 bases, J lost 6 bases, and 12 bases lay in between. The germline gives CDR1 MRHNA, CDR2 SNTAGT. CDR3 sequence reads: CASSDSMQGINEQFF. The CDR3 bases are TGTGCCAGCAGTGACTCGATGCAGGGGATCAATGAGCAGTTCTTC.

This chain's CDR3 is CASSESDLPGSSYNEQFF. DNA for the CDR3: TGCGCCAGCAGTGAGTCGGATCTTCCAGGAAGCTCCTACAATGAGCAGTTCTTC. The V and J genes are TRBV10-2 and TRBJ2-1, with unresolved D. CDR3 length: 18 amino acids. The ends were cut back, 0 bases at V and 0 bases at J, with 15 bases in the middle. Germline V gene data show CDR1 as WSHSY and CDR2 as SAAADI.